This TCR beta chain originates from a study of T-cell reconstitution after alpha-beta-depleted transplantation in children. Unique molecular identifiers were incorporated during preparation of the TCRbeta library. TCRdb re-analysed the PCR reads in MiXCR, keeping a single row per CDR3 protein. This table has fewer than 750,000 distinct CDR3 sequences, under 25% appearing once. From germline, CDR1 is MNHEY and CDR2 SVGAGI. The CDR3 covers 15 residues. V was trimmed by 0 bases and J by 5 bases, leaving 13 bases between them. The TCR was taken from a boy less than two years old who had a stem cell transplant for acute myeloid leukemia, so the T cells may come from the graft donor. The sequencing used PBMCs, mostly from graft donor cells, collected 360 days after TCRalphabeta/CD19-depleted stem cell transplant. This rearrangement joins TRBV6-5 to TRBJ2-5; D is perhaps TRBD1 (5 bases). DNA of the CDR3: TGTGCCAGCAGTTACTCGATGGCCAGGGTGGAGACCCAGTACTTC. This encodes CASSYSMARVETQYF.